This passage covers 5 T cell receptor beta chains from one sample sequenced in a study of CD8 T cells in Susac syndrome. RNA totalling about 0.5 to 1 ug underwent reverse transcription with random hexamers. MiXCR was run by TCRdb on the immunoSEQ multiplex PCR reads, yielding one entry per CDR3 protein. The data hold roughly 150,000 distinct CDR3 sequences, with around 93% observed a single time. Input material: CD4+ T cells from PBMCs. These TCRs come from a human donor in good health.

This clonotype was counted a single time. The chain carries TRBV13 and TRBJ2-1, with D unresolved. CDR1 PRHDT and CDR2 FYEKMQ come from the germline V gene (reference sequence). This CDR3 has 16 residues. The V end lost 2 bases, the J end lost 8 bases, and 19 bases lay between the germline ends. The CDR3 loop is CASSLSGIIIGDEQFF. Written as DNA, the CDR3 is TGTGCCAGCAGCTTATCGGGCATCATAATTGGGGATGAGCAGTTCTTC.

V is TRBV3-1 and J is TRBJ2-5, with D perhaps matching TRBD1 (6 bases). This CDR3 has 14 amino acids. V shed 2 bases and J shed 4 bases, with 11 bases lying between them. The germline V gene encodes CDR1 LGHDT and CDR2 YNNKEL (reference sequence). The CDR3 is CASSQRSRGETQYF. The CDR3 DNA reads as TGTGCCAGCAGCCAAAGAAGCAGGGGAGAGACCCAGTACTTC.

The chain recombines TRBV12-5 with TRBJ2-5; TRBD1 might be the D (6 bases). This CDR3 contains 14 residues. V was cut by 0 bases and J by 5 bases, with 10 bases left in between. Germline-derived CDR1 and CDR2 are LGHNT and FRNRAP. The CDR3 sequence: CASGLVSTGETQYF. Here the CDR3 DNA reads TGTGCTAGTGGTTTGGTCAGTACAGGGGAGACCCAGTACTTC.

The gene calls are TRBV9 and TRBJ2-3, with 9 bases identical to TRBD2. CDR3 length: 16 amino acids. Germline trimming cut 3 bases from V and 6 bases from J; bases unmatched to any gene: 11. Germline loops: CDR1 SGDLS, CDR2 YYNGEE. The DNA for the CDR3 is TGTGCCAGCAGCGGACGACTAGCGGCCCTTGGTGATACGCAGTATTTT. Translated: CASSGRLAALGDTQYF.

The V and J genes are TRBV7-9 and TRBJ2-1; TRBD1 matches 8 bases. The CDR3 is 14 residues long. Germline values: CDR1 SEHNR, CDR2 FQNEAQ (reference sequence). The junction had 8 bases not matched to a gene; V was cut back by 1 base and J by 12 bases. CDR3: CASSLGGQAAGQFF. The CDR3 DNA sequence: TGTGCCAGCAGCTTAGGGGGACAGGCGGCCGGGCAGTTCTTC.